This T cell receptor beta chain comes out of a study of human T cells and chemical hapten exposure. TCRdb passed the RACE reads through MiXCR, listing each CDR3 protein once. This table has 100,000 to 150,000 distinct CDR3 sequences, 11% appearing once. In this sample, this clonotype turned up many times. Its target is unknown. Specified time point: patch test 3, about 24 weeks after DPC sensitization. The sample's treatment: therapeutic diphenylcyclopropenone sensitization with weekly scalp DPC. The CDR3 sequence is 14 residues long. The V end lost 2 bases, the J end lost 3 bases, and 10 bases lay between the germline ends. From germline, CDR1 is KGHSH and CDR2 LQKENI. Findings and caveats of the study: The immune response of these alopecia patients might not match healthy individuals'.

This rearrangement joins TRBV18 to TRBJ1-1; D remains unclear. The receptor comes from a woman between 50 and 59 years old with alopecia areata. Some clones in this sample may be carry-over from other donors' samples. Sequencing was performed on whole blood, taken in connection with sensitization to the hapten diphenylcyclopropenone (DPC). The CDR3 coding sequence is TGTGCCAGCTCACCAAGCGGGAGGGACACTGAAGCTTTCTTT. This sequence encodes CASSPSGRDTEAFF.